This TCR beta chain was observed in a study of response to subunit inactivated influenza vaccine. The CDR3 covers 15 residues. CDR1 is LGHDT, CDR2 YNNKEL, per germline (reference sequence). V lost 3 bases, J lost 6 bases, and 9 bases stayed unmatched. TCRdb recomputed calls from the RT-PCR reads with MiXCR, one row per CDR3 protein. The top ten hold 11% of the sample, which has 650,000 to 800,000 distinct CDR3 sequences, under 20% seen once. This clonotype was seen repeatedly, ten times or more. Its antigen is as yet unknown. Study-wide findings and caveats: Authors suggested few new T cells are recruited by each seasonal influenza vaccination.

The clonotype comes from a man in his fifties or sixties who received an inactivated influenza vaccine. The J gene is TRBJ2-7, the V gene TRBV3-1; 9 bases agree with TRBD1. The sequencing here drew on PBMCs from blood, taken roughly 5 days after vaccination. CDR3 nucleotide sequence: TGTGCCAGCAGCCAGAGACACAGGGGGCGGCCCGAGCAGTACTTC. Its translation: CASSQRHRGRPEQYF.